Listed below are T cell receptor beta chains from one sample, sequenced in a study of blood T cell repertoires in COVID-19. Data came from immunoSEQ multiplex PCR; TCRdb stores just in-frame clones and leaves some out. The sample includes 70,000 to 90,000 clones, more than 85% of them seen just once. The sequencing input was peripheral blood. All receptors derive from a man older than 75 with active or convalescent COVID-19. CDR3s include the opening cysteine and the closing phenylalanine or tryptophan. Each record gives: D gene, V gene, clone size, J gene, CDR3 DNA, CDR3 protein. The D gene is left open where the match is weak. Not all rows give a size; the values are once, few, many and, for expanded clones, a class.

TRBD1	TRBV28	NA	TRBJ2-5	TGTGCCAGCAGTCGGGTGGGACAGGGGGCTTGGGAGACCCAGTACTTC	CASSRVGQGAWETQYF
NA	TRBV19	NA	TRBJ1-5	TGTGCCAGTAGCCAAGGTTCGGGATTAGGACAGAACAATCAGCCCCAGCATTTT	CASSQGSGLGQNNQPQHF
TRBD1	TRBV19	NA	TRBJ1-1	TGTGCCAGTAGTATTTATGGGACAGGGGCCGTCAAAGCTTTCTTT	CASSIYGTGAVKAFF
NA	TRBV2	NA	TRBJ1-1	TGTGCCAGCAGTGAAGCTACAGTTCCCGAAGCTTTCTTT	CASSEATVPEAFF
TRBD2	TRBV5-1	NA	TRBJ2-3	TGCGCCAGCCATACTAGCGTAATAGATACGCAGTATTTT	CASHTSVIDTQYF
TRBD2	TRBV19	NA	TRBJ2-3	TGTGCCAGTAGTAAATCCCTCACTAGCGGGAGGCTCCTAGGCGATACGCAGTATTTT	CASSKSLTSGRLLGDTQYF
NA	TRBV9	NA	TRBJ1-4	TGTGCCAGCAGCGTAGACGGGTCTAATGAAAAACTGTTTTTT	CASSVDGSNEKLFF
NA	TRBV7-9	NA	TRBJ2-1	TGTGCCAGCAGTTTGTCTGGCAGGGCCTACAATGAGCAGTTCTTC	CASSLSGRAYNEQFF
NA	TRBV2	NA	TRBJ1-1	TGTGCCAGCAGTGCAGCATTGACAGGTATGAACACTGAAGCTTTCTTT	CASSAALTGMNTEAFF
NA	TRBV29-1	once	TRBJ2-1	TGCAGCGTTGATCACCTAGCCGGCAATGAGCAGTTCTTC	CSVDHLAGNEQFF
NA	TRBV28	once	TRBJ1-6	TGTGCCAGCAGCCCCCCCGGGGATAGTTCACCCCTCCACTTT	CASSPPGDSSPLHF
NA	TRBV7-9	NA	TRBJ1-1	TGTGCCAGCAGCTTAGTTTCAGGGAACCCCATGAACACTGAAGCTTTCTTT	CASSLVSGNPMNTEAFF
NA	TRBV15	NA	TRBJ1-2	TGTGCCACCAGCAGCAATCGAGGGGGCTATGGCTACACCTTC	CATSSNRGGYGYTF
NA	TRBV6-1	NA	TRBJ2-5	TGTGCCAGCAGTGACCAGGGAGGTCGAGAGACCCAGTACTTC	CASSDQGGRETQYF
NA	TRBV19	once	TRBJ2-6	TGTGCCAGTAGTCTGTTTTTGTCCTCTGGGGCCAACGTCCTGACTTTC	CASSLFLSSGANVLTF
NA	TRBV9	NA	TRBJ2-4	TGTGCCAGCAGCGTTGCTGGAGGGTGGGGCAAAAACATTCAGTACTTC	CASSVAGGWGKNIQYF
NA	TRBV5-1	NA	TRBJ1-5	TGCGCCAGCAGCTTGGGCAGTAGCAATCAGCCCCAGCATTTT	CASSLGSSNQPQHF
NA	TRBV9	NA	TRBJ2-2	TGTGCCAGCAGCTCAGACACCGGGGAGCTGTTTTTT	CASSSDTGELFF